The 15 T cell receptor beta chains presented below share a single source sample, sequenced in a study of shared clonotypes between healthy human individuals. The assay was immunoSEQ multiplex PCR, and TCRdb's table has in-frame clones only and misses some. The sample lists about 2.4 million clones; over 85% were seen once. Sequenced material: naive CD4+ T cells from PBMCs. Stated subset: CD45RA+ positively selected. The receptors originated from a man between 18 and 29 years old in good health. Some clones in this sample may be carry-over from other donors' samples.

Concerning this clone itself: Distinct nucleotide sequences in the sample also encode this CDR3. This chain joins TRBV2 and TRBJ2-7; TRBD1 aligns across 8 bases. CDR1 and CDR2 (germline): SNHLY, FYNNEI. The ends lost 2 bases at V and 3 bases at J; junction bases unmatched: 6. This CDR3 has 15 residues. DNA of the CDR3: TGTGCCAGCAGTGAAACCGGGACAGGCCTCTACGAGCAGTACTTC. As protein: CASSETGTGLYEQYF.

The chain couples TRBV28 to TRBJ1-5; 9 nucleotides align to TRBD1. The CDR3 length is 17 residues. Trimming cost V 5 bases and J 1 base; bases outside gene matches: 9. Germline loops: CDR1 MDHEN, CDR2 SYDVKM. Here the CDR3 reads CASSGVVGTGSNQPQHF. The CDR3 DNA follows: TGTGCCAGCAGTGGGGTCGTAGGGACAGGGAGCAATCAGCCCCAGCATTTT.

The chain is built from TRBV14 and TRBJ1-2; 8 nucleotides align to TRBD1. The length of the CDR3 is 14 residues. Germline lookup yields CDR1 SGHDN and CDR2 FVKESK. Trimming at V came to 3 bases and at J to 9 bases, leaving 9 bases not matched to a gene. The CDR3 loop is CASSQDRARGRYTF. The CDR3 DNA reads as TGTGCCAGCAGCCAGGACAGGGCGAGGGGACGCTACACCTTC.

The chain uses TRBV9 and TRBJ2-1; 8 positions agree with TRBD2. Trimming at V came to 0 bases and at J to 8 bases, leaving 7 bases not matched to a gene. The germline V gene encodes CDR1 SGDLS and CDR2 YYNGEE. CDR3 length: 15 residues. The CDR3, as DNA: TGTGCCAGCAGCGTAGTGGCGGGAGGTGCCTATGAGCAGTTCTTC. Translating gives CASSVVAGGAYEQFF.

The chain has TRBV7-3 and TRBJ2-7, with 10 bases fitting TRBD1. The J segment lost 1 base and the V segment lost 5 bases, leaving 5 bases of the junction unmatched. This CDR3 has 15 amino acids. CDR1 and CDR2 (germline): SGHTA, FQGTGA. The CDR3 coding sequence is TGTGCCAGCAGCCGAACGGGACAGGGGTCCTACGAGCAGTACTTC. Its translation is CASSRTGQGSYEQYF.

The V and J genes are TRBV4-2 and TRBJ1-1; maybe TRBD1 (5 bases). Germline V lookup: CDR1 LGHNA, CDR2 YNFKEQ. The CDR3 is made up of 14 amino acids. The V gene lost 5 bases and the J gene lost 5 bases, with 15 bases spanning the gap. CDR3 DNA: TGTGCCAGCAGCACTCCGGGGGGGATTACTGAAGCTTTCTTT. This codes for CASSTPGGITEAFF.

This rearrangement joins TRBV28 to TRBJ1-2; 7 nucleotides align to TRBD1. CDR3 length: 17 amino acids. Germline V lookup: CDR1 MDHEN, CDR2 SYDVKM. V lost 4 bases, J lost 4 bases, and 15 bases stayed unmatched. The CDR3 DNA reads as TGTGCCAGCAGTTACTTCCCCCAAAACAGGGGAGGCTATGGCTACACCTTC. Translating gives CASSYFPQNRGGYGYTF.

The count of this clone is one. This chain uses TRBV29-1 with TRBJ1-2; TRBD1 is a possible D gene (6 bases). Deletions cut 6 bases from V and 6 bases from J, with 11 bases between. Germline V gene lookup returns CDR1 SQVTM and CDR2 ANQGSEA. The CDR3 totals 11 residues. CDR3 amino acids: CSVSQGHGYTF. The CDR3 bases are TGCAGCGTGAGTCAGGGGCATGGCTACACCTTC.

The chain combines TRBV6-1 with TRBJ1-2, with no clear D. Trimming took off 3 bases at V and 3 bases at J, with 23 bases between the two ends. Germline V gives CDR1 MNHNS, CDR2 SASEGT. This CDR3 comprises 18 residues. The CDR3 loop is CASSDPSLRWTEHYGYTF. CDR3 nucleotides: TGTGCCAGCAGTGACCCGTCCCTAAGGTGGACCGAACACTATGGCTACACCTTC.

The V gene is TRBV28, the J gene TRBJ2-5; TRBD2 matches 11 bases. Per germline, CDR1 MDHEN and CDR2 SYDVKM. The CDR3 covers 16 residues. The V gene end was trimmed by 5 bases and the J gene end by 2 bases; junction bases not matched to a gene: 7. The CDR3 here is CASSPTSGVTQETQYF. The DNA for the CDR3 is TGTGCCAGCAGTCCGACTAGCGGGGTTACACAAGAGACCCAGTACTTC.

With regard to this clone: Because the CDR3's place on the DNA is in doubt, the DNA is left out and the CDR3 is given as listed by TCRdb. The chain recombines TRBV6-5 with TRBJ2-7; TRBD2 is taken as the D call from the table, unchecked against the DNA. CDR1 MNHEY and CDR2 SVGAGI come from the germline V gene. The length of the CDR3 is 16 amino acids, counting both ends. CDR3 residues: CASSSSPRSRSYEQYF.

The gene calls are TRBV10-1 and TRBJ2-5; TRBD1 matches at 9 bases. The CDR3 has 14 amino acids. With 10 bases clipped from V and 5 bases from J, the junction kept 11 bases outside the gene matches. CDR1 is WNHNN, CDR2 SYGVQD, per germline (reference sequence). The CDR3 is CAKTGTGLGETQYF. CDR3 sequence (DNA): TGCGCCAAAACCGGGACAGGGCTGGGGGAGACCCAGTACTTC.

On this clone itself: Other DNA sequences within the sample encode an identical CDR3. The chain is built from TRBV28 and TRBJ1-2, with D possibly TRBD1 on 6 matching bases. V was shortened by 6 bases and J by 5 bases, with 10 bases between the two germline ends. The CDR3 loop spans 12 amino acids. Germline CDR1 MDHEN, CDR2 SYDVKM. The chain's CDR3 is CASSLQGYGYTF. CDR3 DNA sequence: TGTGCCAGCAGCCTGCAGGGGTATGGCTACACCTTC.

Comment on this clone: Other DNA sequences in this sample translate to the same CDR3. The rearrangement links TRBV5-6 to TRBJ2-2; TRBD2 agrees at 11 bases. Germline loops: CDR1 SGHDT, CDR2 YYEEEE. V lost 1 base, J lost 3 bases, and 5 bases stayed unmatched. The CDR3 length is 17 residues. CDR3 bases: TGTGCCAGCAGCTTGCCCGGACTAGCGGGCGACACCGGGGAGCTGTTTTTT. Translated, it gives CASSLPGLAGDTGELFF.

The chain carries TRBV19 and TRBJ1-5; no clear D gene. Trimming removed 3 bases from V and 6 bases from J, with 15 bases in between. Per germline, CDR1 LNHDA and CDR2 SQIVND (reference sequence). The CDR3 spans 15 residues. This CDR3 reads CASSIRQEFTQPQHF. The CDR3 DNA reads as TGTGCCAGTAGTATTAGGCAGGAGTTTACTCAGCCCCAGCATTTT.